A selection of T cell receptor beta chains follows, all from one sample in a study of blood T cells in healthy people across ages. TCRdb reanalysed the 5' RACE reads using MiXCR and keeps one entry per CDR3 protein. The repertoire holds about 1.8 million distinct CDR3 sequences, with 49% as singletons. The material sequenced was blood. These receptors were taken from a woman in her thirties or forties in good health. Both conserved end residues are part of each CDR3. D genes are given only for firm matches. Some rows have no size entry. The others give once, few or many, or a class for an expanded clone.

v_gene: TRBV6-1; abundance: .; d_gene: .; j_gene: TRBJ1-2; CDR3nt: TGTGCCAGCAGTGGACAGGCGGTCGGCTACACCTTC; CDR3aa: CASSGQAVGYTF
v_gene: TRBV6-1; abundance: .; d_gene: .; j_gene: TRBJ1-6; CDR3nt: TGTGCCAGCAGGAAAGGAGCCAACTCCTATAATTCACCCCTCCACTTT; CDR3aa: CASRKGANSYNSPLHF
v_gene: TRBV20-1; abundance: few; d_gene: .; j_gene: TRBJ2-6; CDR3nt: TGCAGTGCCGCGGCCGGGACCGGGGCCAACGTCCTGACTTTC; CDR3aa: CSAAAGTGANVLTF
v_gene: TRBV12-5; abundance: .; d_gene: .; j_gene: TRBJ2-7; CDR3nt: TGTGCTAGTGGTTTGAAGACGGATGAGCAGTACTTC; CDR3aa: CASGLKTDEQYF
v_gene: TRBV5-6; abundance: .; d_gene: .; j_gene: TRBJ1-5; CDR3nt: TGTGCCAGCAGCTTGGGTGGGGTATCGGGCAATCAGCCCCAGCATTTT; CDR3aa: CASSLGGVSGNQPQHF
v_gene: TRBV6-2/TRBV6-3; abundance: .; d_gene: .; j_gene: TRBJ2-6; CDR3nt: TGTGCCAGCAGTTTCGGGGGGCCGGGCTTCTTCTCTGGGGCCAACGTCCTGACTTTC; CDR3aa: CASSFGGPGFFSGANVLTF
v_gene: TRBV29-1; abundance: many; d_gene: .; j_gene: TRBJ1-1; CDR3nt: TGCAGCGTTATGGTCCCCACTGAAGCTTTCTTT; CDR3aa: CSVMVPTEAFF
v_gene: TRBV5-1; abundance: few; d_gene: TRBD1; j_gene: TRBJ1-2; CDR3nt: TGCGCCAGCAGCCTACAGGGGGCCCTAGAAGGCTACACCTTC; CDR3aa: CASSLQGALEGYTF
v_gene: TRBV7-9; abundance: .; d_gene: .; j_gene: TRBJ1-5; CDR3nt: TGTGCCAGCAGCTTAGCTTCCGTTAGGCAGCCCCAGCATTTT; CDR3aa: CASSLASVRQPQHF
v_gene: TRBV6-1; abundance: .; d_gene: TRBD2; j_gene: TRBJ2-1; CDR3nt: TGTGCCAGCGGACTAGCGGGGGGGCAGCGGGAGTTCTTC; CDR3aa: CASGLAGGQREFF
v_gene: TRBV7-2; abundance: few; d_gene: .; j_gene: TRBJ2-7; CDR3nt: TGTGCCAGCAGCTTAACGTCAGTTGGCGCCTACGAGCAGTACTTC; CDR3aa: CASSLTSVGAYEQYF
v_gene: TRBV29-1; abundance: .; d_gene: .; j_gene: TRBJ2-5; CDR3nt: TGCAGCGTACAGTGGGGCAGGGTGAGAGAGACCCTGTACTTC; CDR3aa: CSVQWGRVRETLYF
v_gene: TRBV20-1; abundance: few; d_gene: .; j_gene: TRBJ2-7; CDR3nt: TGCAGTGCTAGTAGGCAGGGGCTCCACGAGCAGTACTTC; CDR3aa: CSASRQGLHEQYF
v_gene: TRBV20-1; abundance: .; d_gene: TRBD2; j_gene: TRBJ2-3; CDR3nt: TGCAGTGCTAGACTAGCGGGAAGCAGAACGCAGTATTTT; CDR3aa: CSARLAGSRTQYF
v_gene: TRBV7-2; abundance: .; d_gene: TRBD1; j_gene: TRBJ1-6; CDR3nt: TGTGCCAGCAGCTTACGAGGACAGGGATATAATTCACCCCTCCACTTT; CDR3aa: CASSLRGQGYNSPLHF
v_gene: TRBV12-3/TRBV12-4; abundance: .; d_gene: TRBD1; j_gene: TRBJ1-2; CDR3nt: TGTGCCAGCAGTGAAACCGGGACAGGGCGCTGTGGCTACACCTTC; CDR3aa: CASSETGTGRCGYTF
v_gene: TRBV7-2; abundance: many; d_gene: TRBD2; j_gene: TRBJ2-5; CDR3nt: TGTGCCAGCAGCTTAGCCGGGGGGGCCGGATCGGCGACCCAGTACTTC; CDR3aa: CASSLAGGAGSATQYF
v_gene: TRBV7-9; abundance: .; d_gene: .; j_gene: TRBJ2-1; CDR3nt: TGTGCCAGCAGCAGCCCCTCGGACAGTCTATACAATGAGCAGTTCTTC; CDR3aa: CASSSPSDSLYNEQFF
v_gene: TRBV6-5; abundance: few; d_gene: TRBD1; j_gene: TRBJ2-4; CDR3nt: TGTGCCAGCAGTTTCCACCCGATTGACAGGGGAGGAAACATTCAGTACTTC; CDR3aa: CASSFHPIDRGGNIQYF
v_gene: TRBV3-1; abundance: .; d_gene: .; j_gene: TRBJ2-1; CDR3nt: TGTGCCAGCAGCCAAGTCGGGGCTTCCCACAATGAGCAGTTCTTC; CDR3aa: CASSQVGASHNEQFF
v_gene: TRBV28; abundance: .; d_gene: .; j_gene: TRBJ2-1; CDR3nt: TGTGCCAGCAGTTTCCCGGGAGGAGGGGGCAATGAGCAGTTCTTC; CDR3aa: CASSFPGGGGNEQFF
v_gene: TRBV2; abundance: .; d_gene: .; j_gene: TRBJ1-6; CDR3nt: TGTGCCAGCAGTAGTGGGGGCGTGTCACCCCTCCACTTT; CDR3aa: CASSSGGVSPLHF
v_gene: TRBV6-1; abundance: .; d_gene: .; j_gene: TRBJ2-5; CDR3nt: TGTGCCAGCAGTCTAAGGTACAGGGTAGCATCGGGGGAAGAGACCCAGTACTTC; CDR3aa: CASSLRYRVASGEETQYF
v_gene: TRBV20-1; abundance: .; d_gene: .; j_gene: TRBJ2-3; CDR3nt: TGCAGTGCTAGAGGAGGGGGGGCAGCAGATACGCAGTATTTT; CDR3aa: CSARGGGAADTQYF
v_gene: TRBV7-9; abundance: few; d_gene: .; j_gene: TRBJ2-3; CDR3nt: TGTGCCAGCAGCGCTAGACTAACCTCAGATACGCAGTATTTT; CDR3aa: CASSARLTSDTQYF
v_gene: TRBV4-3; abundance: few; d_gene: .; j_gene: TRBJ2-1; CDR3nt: TGCGCCAGCAGCCGCGCGGGATACAATGAGCAGTTCTTC; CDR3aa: CASSRAGYNEQFF
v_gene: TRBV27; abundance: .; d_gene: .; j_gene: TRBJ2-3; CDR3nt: TGTGCCAGCAGTTTAGGGGGGAGGAACATCGATACGCAGTATTTT; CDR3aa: CASSLGGRNIDTQYF
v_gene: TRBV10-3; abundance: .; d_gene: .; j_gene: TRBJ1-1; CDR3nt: TGTGCCATCAGTGGGACCTTGAACACTGAAGCTTTCTTT; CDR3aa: CAISGTLNTEAFF
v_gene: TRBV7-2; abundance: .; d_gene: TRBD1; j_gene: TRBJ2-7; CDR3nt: TGTGCCAGCAGCTTAGGTTTAGGACAGGGGTTGGGTTCCTTCCGGGAGCAGTACTTC; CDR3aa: CASSLGLGQGLGSFREQYF
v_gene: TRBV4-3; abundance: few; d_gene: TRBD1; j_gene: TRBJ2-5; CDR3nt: TGCGCCAGCAGCCACCGACCTGGGACAGAAGAGACCCAGTACTTC; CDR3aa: CASSHRPGTEETQYF
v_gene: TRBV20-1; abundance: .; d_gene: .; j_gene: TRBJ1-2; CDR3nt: TGCAGTGCCAAGCCCCCCAACGGACAGTCCTATGGCTACACCTTC; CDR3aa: CSAKPPNGQSYGYTF
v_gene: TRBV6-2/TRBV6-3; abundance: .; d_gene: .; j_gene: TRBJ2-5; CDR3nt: TGTGCCAGCAGTTACGCAACCATCGAGAGGACCCAGTACTTC; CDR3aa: CASSYATIERTQYF
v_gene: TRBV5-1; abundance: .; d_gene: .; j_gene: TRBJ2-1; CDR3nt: TGCGCCAGCGCCCCCTCCGGGGGCCCTGCGTATGAGCAGTTCTTC; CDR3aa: CASAPSGGPAYEQFF
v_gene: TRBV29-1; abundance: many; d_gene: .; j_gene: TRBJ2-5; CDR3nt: TGCAGCACGAACGAGTTGGGGGAGACCCAGTACTTC; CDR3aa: CSTNELGETQYF
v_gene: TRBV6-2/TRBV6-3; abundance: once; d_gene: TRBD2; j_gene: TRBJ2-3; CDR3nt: TGTGCCAGCAGCTGGACTAGCGGGGGGGCCGAAGATGCGCAGTATTTT; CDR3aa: CASSWTSGGAEDAQYF
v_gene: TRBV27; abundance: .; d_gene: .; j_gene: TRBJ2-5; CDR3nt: TGTGCCAGCAGGGCCCTCGGCCAACCCCAAGAGACCCAGTACTTC; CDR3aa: CASRALGQPQETQYF
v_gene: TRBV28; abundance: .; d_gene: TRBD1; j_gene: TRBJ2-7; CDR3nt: TGTGCCAGCAGTGAGACCGGGACAGCCTTATACGAGCAGTACTTC; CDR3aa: CASSETGTALYEQYF
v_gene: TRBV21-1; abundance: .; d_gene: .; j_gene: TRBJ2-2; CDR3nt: TGTGCCAGCAGCGACACAGTTTCTGCGAACACCGGGGAGCTGTTTTTT; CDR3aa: CASSDTVSANTGELFF
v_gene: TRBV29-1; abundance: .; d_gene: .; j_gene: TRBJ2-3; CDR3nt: TGCAGCGTTGACGAACACACAGATACGCAGTATTTT; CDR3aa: CSVDEHTDTQYF
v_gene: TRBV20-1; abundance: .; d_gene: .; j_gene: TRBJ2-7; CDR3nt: TGCAGTGCTAGAAGGGGCAGGGATCTAAACGAGCAGTACTTC; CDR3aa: CSARRGRDLNEQYF
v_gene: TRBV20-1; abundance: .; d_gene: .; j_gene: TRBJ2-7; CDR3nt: TGCAGTGCTAGTGATAGGAGGCTAGGCGAGCAGTACTTC; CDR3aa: CSASDRRLGEQYF
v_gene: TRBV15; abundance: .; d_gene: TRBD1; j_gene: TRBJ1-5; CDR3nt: TGTGCCACCAGCAGGGGACAGGGGCAGGGTCAGCCCCAGCATTTT; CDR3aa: CATSRGQGQGQPQHF
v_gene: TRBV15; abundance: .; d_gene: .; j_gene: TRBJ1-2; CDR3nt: TGTGCCACCAGCCCCGGACGATCCAACTATGGCTACACCTTC; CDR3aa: CATSPGRSNYGYTF
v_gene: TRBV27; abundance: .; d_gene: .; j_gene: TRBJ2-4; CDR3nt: TGTGCCAGCAGCACCCGGGGCCCGCGGGACATTCAGTACTTC; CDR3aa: CASSTRGPRDIQYF
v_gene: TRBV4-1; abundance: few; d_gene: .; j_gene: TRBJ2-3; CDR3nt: TGCGCCAGCAGCCAAGGGGTGACAGCTAGCACAGATACGCAGTATTTT; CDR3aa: CASSQGVTASTDTQYF
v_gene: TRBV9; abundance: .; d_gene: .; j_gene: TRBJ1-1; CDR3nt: TGTGCCAGCAGCGTAGTAGGGTCGGGAGGGACGAACACTGAAGCTTTCTTT; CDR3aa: CASSVVGSGGTNTEAFF
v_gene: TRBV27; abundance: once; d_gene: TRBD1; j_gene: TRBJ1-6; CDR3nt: TGTGCCAGCAGTTTAAGTCGGACAGGATATTCACCCCTCCACTTT; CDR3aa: CASSLSRTGYSPLHF